Listed below are T cell receptor beta chains from one sample, sequenced in a study of kidney transplant recipient with SARS-CoV-2 infection. TCRdb reprocessed the reads with MiXCR, giving one entry per CDR3 protein. The data hold some 220,000 distinct CDR3 sequences, with 25% to 30% observed a single time. Source: a blood sample, taken at baseline and on approximately day 120 from a kidney transplant recipient. The receptors were sampled from a male patient aged 25-45 years who had COVID-19 and was a kidney transplant recipient. The T cells may come from the graft donor. Each CDR3 is given with its conserved first and last residue. A D gene is named only where the DNA matches it firmly. The size entry is marked missing in some rows and otherwise reads once, few, many or a size class.

>many|TRBV4-2|TRBJ1-2|NA|15
TGTGCCAGCAGCCAAGAGGTACGGAGGAGCTATGGCTACACCTTC
CASSQEVRRSYGYTF
>many|TRBV11-1|TRBJ1-2|NA|17
TGTGCCAGCAGCTACTACTGTAAGGCTGGAAAGACCTATGGCTACACCTTC
CASSYYCKAGKTYGYTF
>NA|TRBV10-3|TRBJ2-4|TRBD2|13
TGCGCCGGCAGTGAGTCGGGGAGGGGCATTCAGTACTTC
CAGSESGRGIQYF
>NA|TRBV7-4|TRBJ1-2|NA|17
TGTGCCAGCAGCCCTAAACCTTCAGCTCGAAAGACCTGTGGCTGCACCTTC
CASSPKPSARKTCGCTF
>many|TRBV6-9|TRBJ1-2|NA|17
TGTGCCAGCAGTGATCCGAAGCCTTACGGAAAGACCTATGGCTACACCTTC
CASSDPKPYGKTYGYTF
>NA|TRBV28|TRBJ2-1|NA|15
TGTGCCAGCAGTTTACCCGGGGGCGGTGGTGATGAGCAGTTCTTC
CASSLPGGGGDEQFF
>many|TRBV19|TRBJ2-2|NA|14
TGTGCCAGTAGTAAATTCAGGGGAGGCGGGGAGCTGTTTTTT
CASSKFRGGGELFF
>many|TRBV7-5|TRBJ1-2|NA|19
NA
CISVPELLSEVGKTYGYTF
>once|TRBV30|TRBJ1-2|NA|16
TGTGCCCGGTTGCGGCAGCGTTATAGAAAGACCTATGGCTACACCTTC
CARLRQRYRKTYGYTF
>many|TRBV12-2|TRBJ1-2|NA|17
TGTGCAAGTCGCTTAGTTATGACTCCACGAAAGACCTATGGCTACACCTTC
CASRLVMTPRKTYGYTF
>many|TRBV5-6|TRBJ1-2|NA|16
TGTGCCAGCGAGTTGTACAATAGTCGAAAGACCTATGGCTACACCTTC
CASELYNSRKTYGYTF
>once|TRBV24-1|TRBJ2-2|NA|17
TGTGCCACCAGTGATCTCGCAGGGGTCGAAGACACCGGGGAGCTGTTTTTT
CATSDLAGVEDTGELFF
>many|TRBV6-1|TRBJ2-7|NA|13
TGTGCCAGCAGTGAAGAGTGGGTCTACGAGCAGTACTTC
CASSEEWVYEQYF
>many|TRBV7-6|TRBJ1-2|NA|17
TGTGCCAGCAGCACTTCGAATGAATCTCGAAAGACCTATGGCTACACCTTC
CASSTSNESRKTYGYTF
>many|TRBV11-2|TRBJ2-7|TRBD2|15
TGTGCCAGCAGCTTACGTGGACTAGCGGGAGGCGAGCAGTACTTC
CASSLRGLAGGEQYF
>many|TRBV20-1|TRBJ2-7|NA|13
TGCAGTGCAAATTTTTGGTTCGGAGGCGAGCAGTACTTC
CSANFWFGGEQYF
>many|TRBV19|TRBJ2-7|NA|14
TGTGCCAGTAGTGGTCTTGGGGGTTCCTACGAGCAGTACTTC
CASSGLGGSYEQYF
>many|TRBV4-1|TRBJ2-5|TRBD2|15
TGCGCCAGCAGCCAAGGGGGGGGGACCATGGGGGCCCAGTACTTC
CASSQGGGTMGAQYF
>NA|TRBV20-1|TRBJ2-3|NA|15
TGCAGTGCCCCCAGGGCTGGCGGGATGCCAGATACGCAGTATTTT
CSAPRAGGMPDTQYF
>many|TRBV20-1|TRBJ1-5|TRBD1|15
TGCAGTGCCTGGACAGGTCCGTCTTACAATCAGCCCCAGCATTTT
CSAWTGPSYNQPQHF
>many|TRBV20-1|TRBJ2-3|NA|13
TGCAGTGCTAGTGCGGAGAGCACAGATACGCAGTATTTT
CSASAESTDTQYF
>many|TRBV20-1|TRBJ2-7|TRBD1|14
TGCAGTGCTAGACAGGCAGGGGGCACCTACGAGCAGTACTTC
CSARQAGGTYEQYF
>few|TRBV3-1|TRBJ1-2|NA|17
TGTGCCAGCAGCACCACTCTCACCCTTCGAAAGACCTATGGCTACACCTTC
CASSTTLTLRKTYGYTF
>many|TRBV24-1|TRBJ1-2|NA|17
TGTGCCACCAGTCAGTCGCGTAGTACCAGAAAGACCTATGGCTACACCTTC
CATSQSRSTRKTYGYTF
>many|TRBV8-2|TRBJ1-2|NA|16
TGTGGCAGTCACGGAACTGATAGCCGAAAGACCTATGGCTACACCTTC
CGSHGTDSRKTYGYTF
>few|TRBV11-1|TRBJ1-2|NA|17
TGTGCCAGCAGCTGCTCGGCTAAGGCTGGAAAGACCTATGGCTACACCTTC
CASSCSAKAGKTYGYTF
>many|TRBV9|TRBJ1-1|NA|15
TGTGCCAGCAGCGTAGCCAGTCGGGGGAACACTGAAGCTTTCTTT
CASSVASRGNTEAFF
>many|TRBV5-1|TRBJ2-2|TRBD2|19
TGCGCCAGCAGCTTGGCCAGGCTAGCGGGAGGGCCGGGCACCGGGGAGCTGTTTTTT
CASSLARLAGGPGTGELFF
>NA|TRBV2|TRBJ1-1|TRBD1|15
TGTGCCAGCAGAAAGCTCACAGGGGTGAACACTGAAGCTTTCTTT
CASRKLTGVNTEAFF
>NA|TRBV7-9|TRBJ1-2|NA|17
TGTGCCGGCAGCCAGTACGCATACCATGGAAAGACCTATGGCTACACCTTC
CAGSQYAYHGKTYGYTF
>many|TRBV12-3/TRBV12-4|TRBJ1-2|NA|17
TGTGCCAGCAGTGTGTTATGCAGCTTCCGAAAGACCTATGGCTACACCTTC
CASSVLCSFRKTYGYTF
>NA|TRBV6-5|TRBJ2-1|TRBD2|15
TGTGCCACCCTAGGGACTAGCGGGAGGGCCAATGAGCAGTTCTTC
CATLGTSGRANEQFF
>many|TRBV5-3|TRBJ1-2|NA|16
TGTGCCAGACCATGTGTAGTGGTGAGAAAGACCTATGGCTACACCTTC
CARPCVVVRKTYGYTF
>NA|TRBV9|TRBJ2-1|TRBD1|15
TGTACCAGCAGCGTAGCAGGGGGCAGGGCCCGGGAGCAGTTCTTC
CTSSVAGGRAREQFF
>many|TRBV5-8|TRBJ1-2|NA|16
TGTGCCAGCTGCCTGACTCATCCACGAAAGACCTATGGCTACACCTTC
CASCLTHPRKTYGYTF
>many|TRBV28|TRBJ2-5|TRBD2|19
TGTGCCAGCAGTTTAGGGACGACTAGCGGGAGGGCCTGGGAAGAGACCCAGTACTTC
CASSLGTTSGRAWEETQYF
>NA|TRBV21-1|TRBJ2-3|NA|16
TGTACCAGCAGCAAAAAAAGGACAGCCGGAACAGATACGCAGTATTTT
CTSSKKRTAGTDTQYF
>many|TRBV28|TRBJ1-3|NA|18
TGTGCCAGCAGTTTGGTTGGCGGCAGGTTAGACTCTGGAAACACCATATATTTT
CASSLVGGRLDSGNTIYF
>many|TRBV7-2|TRBJ2-1|NA|16
TGTGCCAGCAGCTTAGGACCGGGGGAGACCTACAATGAGCAGTTCTTC
CASSLGPGETYNEQFF
>many|TRBV3-1|TRBJ1-2|NA|17
TGTGCCAGCAGCTACGTCAGCACCCTTCGAAAGACCTATGGCTACACCTTC
CASSYVSTLRKTYGYTF
>many|TRBV5-1|TRBJ2-7|TRBD2|14
TGCGCCAGCAGCTGGGCTAGCGGGAGCTACGAGCAGTACTTC
CASSWASGSYEQYF
>many|TRBV18|TRBJ2-7|TRBD1|16
TGTGCCAGCTCACCAGGAGGACAGGGGTCCTCCTACGAGCAGTACTTC
CASSPGGQGSSYEQYF
>many|TRBV6-4|TRBJ1-2|NA|17
TGTGCCAGCAGTCCGATCAACTCACACGGAAAGACCTATGGCTACACCTTC
CASSPINSHGKTYGYTF
>many|TRBV12-3/TRBV12-4|TRBJ1-2|TRBD1|14
TGTGCCAGCAGTCTCAACAGGGGAACGGATGGCTACACCTTC
CASSLNRGTDGYTF
>many|TRBV30|TRBJ1-2|NA|16
TGTGCCTGGTCGGCATCGCGTTATAGAAAGACCTATGGCTACACCTTC
CAWSASRYRKTYGYTF
>many|TRBV18|TRBJ1-4|NA|15
TGTGCCAGCTCAGTCTATGGACAGCGGGATGAAAAACTGTTTTTT
CASSVYGQRDEKLFF
>many|TRBV2|TRBJ2-2|NA|14
TGTGCCAGCAGAATGGGTTCGAACACCGGGGAGCTGTTTTTT
CASRMGSNTGELFF
>many|TRBV3-1|TRBJ2-2|NA|18
TGTGCCAGCAGCAGTCACACTCCCATTTCAGGCTTGACCGGGGAGCTGTTTTTT
CASSSHTPISGLTGELFF
>many|TRBV21-1|TRBJ2-1|NA|16
TGTGCCAGCTTAATCAACCCACAGGAAGGCTACAATGAGCAGTTCTTC
CASLINPQEGYNEQFF
>many|TRBV10-1|TRBJ1-2|NA|19
TGCGCCAGCAGTGAGTGGCGCTTAGGAGGGACACCTTCTAACTATGGCTACACCTTC
CASSEWRLGGTPSNYGYTF
>few|TRBV6-5|TRBJ2-1|NA|13
TGTGCCAGCCTGAGGGGAGGTTCGAATGAGCAGTTCTTC
CASLRGGSNEQFF
>many|TRBV9|TRBJ1-6|NA|13
TGTGCCAGCAGCGGCTACAACAGTTCACCCCTCCACTTT
CASSGYNSSPLHF
>many|TRBV6-1|TRBJ2-7|TRBD1|14
TGTGCCAGCAGTGATGGGCAGGGGGCAGGAAAGCAGTACTTC
CASSDGQGAGKQYF
>many|TRBV2|TRBJ2-5|NA|13
TGTGCCAGCAGCAAGGGAGGTAGAGAGACCCAGTACTTC
CASSKGGRETQYF
>few|TRBV29-1|TRBJ2-1|NA|13
TGCAGCGTTGAAGATGACGGTGGGAATGAGCAGTTCTTC
CSVEDDGGNEQFF